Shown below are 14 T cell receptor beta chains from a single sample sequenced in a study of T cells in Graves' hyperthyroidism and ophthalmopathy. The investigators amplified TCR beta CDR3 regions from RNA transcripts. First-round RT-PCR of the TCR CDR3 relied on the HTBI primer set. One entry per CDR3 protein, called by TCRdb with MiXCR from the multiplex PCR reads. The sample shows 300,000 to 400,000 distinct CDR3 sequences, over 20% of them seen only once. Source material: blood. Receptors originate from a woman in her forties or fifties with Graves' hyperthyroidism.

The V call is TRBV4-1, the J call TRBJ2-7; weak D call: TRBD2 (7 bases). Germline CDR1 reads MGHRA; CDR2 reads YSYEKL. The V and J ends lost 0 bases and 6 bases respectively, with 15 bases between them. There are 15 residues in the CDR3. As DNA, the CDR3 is TGCGCCAGCAGCCAAGATGTTCGGGGGGCCGGCGAGCAGTACTTC. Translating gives CASSQDVRGAGEQYF.

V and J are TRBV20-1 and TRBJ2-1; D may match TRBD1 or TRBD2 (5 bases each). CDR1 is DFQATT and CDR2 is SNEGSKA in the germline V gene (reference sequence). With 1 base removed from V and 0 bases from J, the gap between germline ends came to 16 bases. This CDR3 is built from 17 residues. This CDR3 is CSARVLGGLSSYNEQFF. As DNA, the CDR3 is TGCAGTGCTAGAGTACTTGGGGGTCTCAGCTCCTACAATGAGCAGTTCTTC.

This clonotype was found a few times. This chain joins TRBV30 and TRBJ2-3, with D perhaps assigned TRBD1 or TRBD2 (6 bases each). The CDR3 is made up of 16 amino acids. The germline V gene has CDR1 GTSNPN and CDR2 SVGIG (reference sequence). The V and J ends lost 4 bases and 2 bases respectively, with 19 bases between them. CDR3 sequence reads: CAWTRGASESTDTQYF. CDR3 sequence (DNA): TGTGCCTGGACTAGGGGGGCTAGCGAGTCCACAGATACGCAGTATTTT.

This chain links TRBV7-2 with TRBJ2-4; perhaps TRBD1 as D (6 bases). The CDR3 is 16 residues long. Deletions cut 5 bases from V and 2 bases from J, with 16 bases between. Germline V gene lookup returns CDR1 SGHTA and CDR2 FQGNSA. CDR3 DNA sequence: TGTGCCAGCAGCCCCTGGACAGACTTCTCCAAAAACATTCAGTACTTC. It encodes CASSPWTDFSKNIQYF.

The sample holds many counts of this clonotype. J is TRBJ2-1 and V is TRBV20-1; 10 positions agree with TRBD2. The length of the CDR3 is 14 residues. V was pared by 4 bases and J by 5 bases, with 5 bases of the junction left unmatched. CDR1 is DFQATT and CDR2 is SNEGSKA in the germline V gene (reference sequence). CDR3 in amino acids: CSATGLAVNNEQFF. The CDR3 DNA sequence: TGCAGTGCTACTGGACTAGCGGTAAACAATGAGCAGTTCTTC.

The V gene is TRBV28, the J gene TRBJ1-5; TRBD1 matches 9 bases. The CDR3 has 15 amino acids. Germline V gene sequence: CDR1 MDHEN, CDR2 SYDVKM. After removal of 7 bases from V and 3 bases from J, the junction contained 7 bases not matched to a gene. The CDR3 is CASKKDRGINQPQHF. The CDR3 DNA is TGTGCCAGCAAAAAGGACAGGGGTATCAATCAGCCCCAGCATTTT.

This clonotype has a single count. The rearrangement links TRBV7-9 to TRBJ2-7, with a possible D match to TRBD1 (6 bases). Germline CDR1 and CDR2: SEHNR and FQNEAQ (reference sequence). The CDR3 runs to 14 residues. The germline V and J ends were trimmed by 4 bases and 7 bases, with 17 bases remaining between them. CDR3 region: CASSSRGRLWEQYF. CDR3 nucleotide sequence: TGTGCCAGCAGCTCCAGGGGCAGATTGTGGGAGCAGTACTTC.

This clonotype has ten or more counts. CDR3 bases: TGTGCCAGCAGTCCGGGGGACGGGACATTCTATGGCTACACCTTC. This translates into CASSPGDGTFYGYTF. This chain links TRBV28 with TRBJ1-2, with a possible D match to TRBD1 (6 bases). V gave up 5 bases and J gave up 4 bases, with 17 bases separating them. CDR3 length: 15 amino acids. In germline, CDR1 is MDHEN, CDR2 SYDVKM.

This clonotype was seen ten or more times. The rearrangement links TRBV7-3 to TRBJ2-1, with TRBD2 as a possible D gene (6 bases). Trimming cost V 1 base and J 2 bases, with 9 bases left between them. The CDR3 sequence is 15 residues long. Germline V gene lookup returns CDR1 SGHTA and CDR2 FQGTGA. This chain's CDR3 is CASSLRGDPYNEQFF. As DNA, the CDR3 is TGTGCCAGCAGCTTAAGGGGGGACCCCTACAATGAGCAGTTCTTC.

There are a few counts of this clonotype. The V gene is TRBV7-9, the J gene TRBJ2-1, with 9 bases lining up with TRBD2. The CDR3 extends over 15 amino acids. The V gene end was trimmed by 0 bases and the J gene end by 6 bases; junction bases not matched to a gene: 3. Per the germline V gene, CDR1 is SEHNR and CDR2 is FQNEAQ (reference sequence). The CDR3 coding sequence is TGTGCCAGCAGCTTAGCGGGACTAGCCTCCAATGAGCAGTTCTTC. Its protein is CASSLAGLASNEQFF. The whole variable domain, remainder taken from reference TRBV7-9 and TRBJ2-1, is DTGVSQNPRHKITKRGQNVTFRCDPISEHNRLYWYRQTLGQGPEFLTYFQNEAQLEKSRLLSDRFSAERPKGSFSTLEIQRTEQGDSAMYLCASSLAGLASNEQFFGPGTRLTVL.

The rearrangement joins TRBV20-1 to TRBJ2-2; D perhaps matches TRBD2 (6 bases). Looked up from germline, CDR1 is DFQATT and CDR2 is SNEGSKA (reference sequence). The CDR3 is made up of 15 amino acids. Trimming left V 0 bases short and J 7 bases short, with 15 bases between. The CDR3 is CSARDSRRDGGELFF. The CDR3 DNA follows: TGCAGTGCTAGAGATAGTAGGAGGGACGGCGGGGAGCTGTTTTTT.

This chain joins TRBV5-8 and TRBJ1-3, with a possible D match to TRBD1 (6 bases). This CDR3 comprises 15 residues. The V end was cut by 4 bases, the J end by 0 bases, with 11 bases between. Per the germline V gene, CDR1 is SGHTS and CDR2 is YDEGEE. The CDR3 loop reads CASSRTASSGNTIYF. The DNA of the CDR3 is TGTGCCAGCAGCCGGACAGCAAGCTCTGGAAACACCATATATTTT.

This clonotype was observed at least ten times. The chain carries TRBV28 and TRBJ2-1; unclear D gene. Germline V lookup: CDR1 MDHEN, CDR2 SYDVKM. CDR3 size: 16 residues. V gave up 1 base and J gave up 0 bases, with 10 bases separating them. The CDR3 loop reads CASSLSWASSYNEQFF. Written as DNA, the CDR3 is TGTGCCAGCAGTTTATCCTGGGCAAGCTCCTACAATGAGCAGTTCTTC.

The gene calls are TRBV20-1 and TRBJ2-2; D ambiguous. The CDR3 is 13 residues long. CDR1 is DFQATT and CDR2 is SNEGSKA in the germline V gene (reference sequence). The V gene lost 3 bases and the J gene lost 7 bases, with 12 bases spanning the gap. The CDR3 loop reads CSASLVVGGELFF. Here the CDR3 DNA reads TGCAGTGCTAGTTTAGTAGTGGGCGGGGAGCTGTTTTTT.